This T cell receptor beta chain was recorded in a study of blood T cell repertoires in COVID-19. Assay used: immunoSEQ multiplex PCR; TCRdb lists only in-frame clones, some missing. This sample has 200,000 to 250,000 clones, with approximately 79% found just once. J lost 5 bases, V lost 3 bases, and 7 bases had no gene match. The CDR3 spans 15 residues. The germline gives CDR1 SGHVS, CDR2 FNYEAQ. The TCR originated in a middle-aged woman with active or convalescent COVID-19. The chain has TRBV7-6 and TRBJ1-1, with 9 bases that match TRBD1. Sequenced input: peripheral blood. CDR3 sequence reads: CASSFSLTGGTEAFF. In DNA form, the CDR3 reads TGTGCCAGCAGCTTCTCTCTGACAGGGGGTACTGAAGCTTTCTTT.